This paragraph covers one TCR beta chain sequence. This clonotype was found a few times. The antigen it recognizes is unknown. No base quality information exists; no much larger clone differs at one position. The library was generated by 5' RACE. Sequencing was performed on an Illumina HiSeq 2500. A second PCR of about 7 to 12 cycles was run with a J-beta primer mix and a sample-barcoded 5' primer. Each TCR beta cDNA molecule received a unique molecular identifier from a template-switch 5' adaptor carrying 12 random nucleotides. Each sample yielded at least 2.5 million CDR3-containing paired-end reads. First-strand cDNA synthesis was performed from all RNA using the Mint cDNA synthesis kit, with priming by a TRBC-specific oligonucleotide. After uracil-DNA glycosylase treatment, a first 18-cycle PCR used universal primers M1SS and BC2_uni_R on all cDNA. Under the source paper's analysis protocol: For normalization, 1 million high-quality reads were randomly selected from each sample, with every read carrying a distinct molecular identifier. Instead of being binned into consensus sequences, reads with shared molecular identifiers were discarded. CDR3 identification, clonotype clustering and error correction used MiTCR with a Q25 quality threshold and the strictest error-elimination algorithm. A nonparametric unseen species model with Euler transformation was used to estimate lower-bound total TCR beta diversity. The public reads were reanalyzed by TCRdb: fastp trimming at Q25, MiXCR alignment, in-frame beta chains only. Entries are consolidated by CDR3 protein sequence, retaining the most common genes and DNA. Here the V and J calls rest on TCRdb's processing, not on the authors' analysis. The table for this sample lists about 730,000 distinct CDR3 sequences; roughly 41% of them were counted only once. Roughly 19% of the sample belongs to the ten largest clones.

The sample comes from a study of blood T cells in healthy people across ages (dated by TCRdb to 2015 to 2017). Study-wide context: In model experiments, template switching captured roughly one uniquely barcoded TCR beta cDNA molecule for every two T cells. For two donors (one aged 18 to 29 and one aged 80 or older), the study analyzed two additional independent replicas of 1 million unique cDNA reads from the same blood draw. To track age-related changes in TCR beta repertoire diversity, the study relied on deep sequencing normalized with unique cDNA molecular identifiers. To avoid experimental bias, donors of different ages were spread randomly across the sequencing lanes. Donors were grouped into four age groups: young (average roughly 15 years), middle-aged (about 38), aged (about 59) and long-lived (about 89). Broad study findings and their caveats: Compared with the aged group, the long-lived group had more naive CD4+ T cells, fewer expanded clones and increased TCR diversity, a pattern suggesting age selection. A strong correlation was found between observed TCR beta diversity and the percentage of naive T cells measured by flow cytometry. Estimates of total diversity based on one million sequenced T cells were regarded as lower bounds and as underestimates. Because donor CMV infection status was unknown, age-related changes in expanded clonotypes were potentially confounded. Because profiling used bulk unsorted PBMCs, naive and antigen-experienced compartments could not be compared conclusively. Observed TCR beta diversity per million T cells fell roughly linearly with age, and a significant reduction was already apparent by age roughly 40.

The 39 donors, aged about 6 to 95 years, were systemically healthy Caucasian individuals from Russia. Roughly 9 milliliters of peripheral blood were drawn from each donor into EDTA-treated Vacutainer tubes. Ficoll-Paque density-gradient centrifugation was used to isolate PBMCs, with at least 6.5 million per sample. Trizol reagent was used to extract total RNA from the PBMCs, yielding at least 5 micrograms per sample. Naive CD45RAhigh/CD27high T cell percentages were measured by flow cytometry on a PBMC aliquot from every donor. The CDR3 starts with the cysteine, ends with the phenylalanine, and has 14 residues. Only the CDR3 DNA stays, 42 bases, in frame from base 1. V was cut back by 5 bases and J by 4 bases, leaving a gap of 15 bases between them.

The sequence links TRBV12-3 or TRBV12-4 to TRBJ2-7, and TRBD1 may be the D gene, going by 5 matching bases. Sequences were obtained from blood. This receptor was taken from a woman aged 55-70 years in good health. The DNA is TGTGCCAGCAGTAGGTTAGGGGTAGGGTACGAGCAGTACTTC. It codes for CASSRLGVGYEQYF.